This T cell receptor (beta chain) was sequenced during a study of shared clonotypes between healthy human individuals. Study information: The donor group consisted of a couple of women and a few men, aged 18 to 49. General study findings and limits: Rarefaction showed sorted-subset sequencing was incomplete despite large depth.

Deep was the level at which the assay was run. The table came from immunoSEQ multiplex PCR; TCRdb's copy has only in-frame clones and leaves some out. The data show 980,000 or so clones, over 75% seen once. The CDR3 is 12 amino acids. Germline CDR1 is LNHDA and CDR2 is SQIVND (reference sequence). Trimming pared 5 bases from V and 7 bases from J, leaving 11 bases between. As concerns this clone: Its antigen is unidentified.

The chain has TRBV19 and TRBJ1-2; tentative D call: TRBD1 (5 bases). This sequence originates from a young man in good health. Sequences were obtained from memory CD4+ T cells sorted from blood. As for subset: CD45RA-negative fraction. This CDR3 is CASSLGRIGYTF. The CDR3 DNA is TGTGCCAGTAGTCTGGGGCGCATTGGCTACACCTTC.